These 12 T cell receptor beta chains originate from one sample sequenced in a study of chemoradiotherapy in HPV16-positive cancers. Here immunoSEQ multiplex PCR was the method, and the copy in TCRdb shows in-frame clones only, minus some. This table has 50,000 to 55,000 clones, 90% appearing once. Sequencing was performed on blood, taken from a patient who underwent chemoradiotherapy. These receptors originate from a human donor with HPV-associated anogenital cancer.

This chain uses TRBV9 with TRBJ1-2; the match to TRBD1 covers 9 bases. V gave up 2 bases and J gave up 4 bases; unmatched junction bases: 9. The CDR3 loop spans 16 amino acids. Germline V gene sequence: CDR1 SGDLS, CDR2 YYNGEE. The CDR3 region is CASSVGQGLGGYGYTF. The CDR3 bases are TGTGCCAGCAGCGTCGGACAGGGGCTCGGAGGCTATGGCTACACCTTC.

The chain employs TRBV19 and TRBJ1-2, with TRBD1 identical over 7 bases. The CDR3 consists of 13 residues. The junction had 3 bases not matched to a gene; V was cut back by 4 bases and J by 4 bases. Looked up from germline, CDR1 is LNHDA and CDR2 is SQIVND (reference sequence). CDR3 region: CASSTGGVYGYTF. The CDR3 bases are TGTGCCAGTAGTACAGGGGGGGTCTATGGCTACACCTTC. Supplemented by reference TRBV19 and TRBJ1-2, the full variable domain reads DGGITQSPKYLFRKEGQNVTLSCEQNLNHDAMYWYRQDPGQGLRLIYYSQIVNDFQKGDIAEGYSVSREKKESFPLTVTSAQKNPTAFYLCASSTGGVYGYTFGSGTRLTVV.

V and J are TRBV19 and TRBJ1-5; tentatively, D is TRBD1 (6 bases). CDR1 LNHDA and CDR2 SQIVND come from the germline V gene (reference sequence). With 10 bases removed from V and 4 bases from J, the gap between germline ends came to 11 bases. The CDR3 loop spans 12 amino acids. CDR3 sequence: CATSQGNQPQHF. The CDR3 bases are TGTGCCACCTCACAGGGTAATCAGCCCCAGCATTTT.

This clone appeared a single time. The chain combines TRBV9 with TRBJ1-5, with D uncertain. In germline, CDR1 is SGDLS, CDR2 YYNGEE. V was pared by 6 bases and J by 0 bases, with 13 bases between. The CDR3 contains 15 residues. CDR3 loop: CASNPDGDSNQPQHF. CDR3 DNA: TGTGCCAGCAATCCCGACGGAGATAGCAATCAGCCCCAGCATTTT.

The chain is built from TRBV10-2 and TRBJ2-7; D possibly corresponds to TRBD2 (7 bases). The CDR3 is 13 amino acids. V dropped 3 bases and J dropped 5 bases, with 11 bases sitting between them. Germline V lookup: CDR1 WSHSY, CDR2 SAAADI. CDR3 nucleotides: TGCGCCAGCAGTGAAACAGGGAGGGACGAGCAGTACTTC. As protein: CASSETGRDEQYF.

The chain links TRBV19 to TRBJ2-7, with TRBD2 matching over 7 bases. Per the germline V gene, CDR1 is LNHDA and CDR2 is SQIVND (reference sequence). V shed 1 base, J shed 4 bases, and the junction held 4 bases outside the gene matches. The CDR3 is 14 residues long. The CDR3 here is CASSIGPGRYEQYF. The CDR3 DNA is TGTGCCAGTAGTATAGGACCCGGGAGGTACGAGCAGTACTTC.

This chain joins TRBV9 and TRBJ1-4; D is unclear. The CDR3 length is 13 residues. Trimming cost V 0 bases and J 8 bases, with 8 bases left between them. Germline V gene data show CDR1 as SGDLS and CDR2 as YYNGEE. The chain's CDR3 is CASSVGLGEKLFF. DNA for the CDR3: TGTGCCAGCAGCGTAGGTCTCGGCGAAAAACTGTTTTTT.

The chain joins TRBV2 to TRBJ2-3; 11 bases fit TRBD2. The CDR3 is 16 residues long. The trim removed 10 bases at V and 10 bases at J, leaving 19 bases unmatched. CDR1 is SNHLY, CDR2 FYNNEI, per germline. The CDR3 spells CATQGERIAGGPPQYF. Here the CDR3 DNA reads TGTGCCACCCAGGGAGAACGGATAGCGGGAGGGCCGCCGCAGTATTTT.

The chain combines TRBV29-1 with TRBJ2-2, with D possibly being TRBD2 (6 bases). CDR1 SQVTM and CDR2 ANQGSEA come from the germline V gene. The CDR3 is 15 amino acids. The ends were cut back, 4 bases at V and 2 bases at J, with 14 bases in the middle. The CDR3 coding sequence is TGCAGCGTTGTGGTAGGACTATTAAACACCGGGGAGCTGTTTTTT. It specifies CSVVVGLLNTGELFF.

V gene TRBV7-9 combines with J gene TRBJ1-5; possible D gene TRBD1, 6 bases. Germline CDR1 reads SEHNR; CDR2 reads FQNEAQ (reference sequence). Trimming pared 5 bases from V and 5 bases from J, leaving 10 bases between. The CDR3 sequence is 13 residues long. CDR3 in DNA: TGTGCCAGCAGCCCCGAGGGGGATCAGCCCCAGCATTTT. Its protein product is CASSPEGDQPQHF.

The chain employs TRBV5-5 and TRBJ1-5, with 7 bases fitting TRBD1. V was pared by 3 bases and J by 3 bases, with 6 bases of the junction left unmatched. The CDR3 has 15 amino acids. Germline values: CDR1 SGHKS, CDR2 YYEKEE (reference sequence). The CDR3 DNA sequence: TGTGCCAGCAGCTGGATGGAGGGGGCCAATCAGCCCCAGCATTTT. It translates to CASSWMEGANQPQHF.

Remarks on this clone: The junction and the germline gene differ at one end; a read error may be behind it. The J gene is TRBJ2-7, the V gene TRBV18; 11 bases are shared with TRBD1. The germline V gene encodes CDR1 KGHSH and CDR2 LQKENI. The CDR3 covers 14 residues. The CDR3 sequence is CASSPTRDRGFLDF. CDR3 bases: TGTGCCAGCTCACCAACCCGGGACAGGGGGTTTCTGGACTTC.